This T cell receptor (beta chain) originates from a study of control samples from healthy donors and cancer patients. Notes on this clone: One junction end disagrees with the germline gene, perhaps due to a read error.

Using immunoSEQ multiplex PCR, the repertoire was profiled, and TCRdb retains in-frame clones only, with some absent. The sample consists of around 120,000 clones, roughly 91% of them appearing once. Germline values: CDR1 LGHNT, CDR2 FRNRAP. The CDR3 has 16 residues. The TCR originated in a man aged 40-55 years in good health. The source material was blood. The chain links TRBV12-5 to TRBJ2-3; TRBD1 might be the D (5 bases). The CDR3 DNA sequence: TGTGCTAGTGGTTTGGTGGCCGGAGCCCCCACAGGTACGCAGTATTTT. As protein: CASGLVAGAPTGTQYF. The full variable domain, rest sourced from reference TRBV12-5 and TRBJ2-3, is DARVTQTPRHKVTEMGQEVTMRCQPILGHNTVFWYRQTMMQGLELLAYFRNRAPLDDSGMPKDRFSAEMPDATLATLKIQPSEPRDSAVYFCASGLVAGAPTGTQYFGPGTRLTVL.